The sequence of this TCR beta chain was determined in a study of shared clonotypes between healthy human individuals (dated by TCRdb to the early 2020s). For the wider study: Three men and a couple of women, aged 18 to 49 years, made up the cohort. Libraries were prepared and TCR repertoires were sequenced by different laboratories using diverse techniques, in order to increase sequencing depth and limit assay-specific biases. For each donor, CD4 naive and CD4 memory were each run on three plates, CD8 naive on two plates, and CD8 memory on one plate. Per donor, leukapheresis produced somewhere between about 0.9 and 9.5 billion PBMCs. To estimate repertoire size and how much clonotypes are shared between individuals, the study performed deep sequencing of blood TCR repertoires from about five healthy adults. Paper-wide results and their limitations: Sharing across a handful of donors was observed for 5% to 6.5% of naive CD4, over 3% of naive CD8, 2% to 2.5% of memory CD4, and around 0.4% of memory CD8 clonotypes. Larger estimated clonotype richness was generally found for naive subsets than for memory subsets. Only blood was sampled, and tissue TCR repertoires likely differ from those in blood. Even with the large sequencing depth, rarefaction of the sorted-subset datasets indicated that sequencing was incomplete. Higher generation probabilities were observed for clonotypes shared by all four sorted-subset donors than for non-shared clonotypes. Based on pairwise subsampling, the degree of clonotype sharing among donors was expected to be affected by sequencing depth. Because the study included only a small number of donors, the genetic and exposure-history diversity represented was limited.

Per the germline V gene, MDHEN is the CDR1 and SYDVKM is the CDR2. The junction carries 12 bases between V and J, which are trimmed by 6 bases and 0 bases respectively. From the cysteine through the phenylalanine, the CDR3 covers 15 amino acids. Just the 45-base CDR3 DNA is kept, in frame starting at base 1. The donors were healthy, HIV-negative adults with no recently reported acute infections or vaccinations. Only Caucasian adults living in Nashville, Tennessee, USA were represented among the donors. CD4+ T cells were enriched by magnetic negative selection, after which naive cells were positively selected on CD45RA and the negative fraction was taken as the memory subset. Blood was collected by leukapheresis, and PBMCs were isolated by Ficoll-Histopaque density gradient centrifugation and then cryopreserved in liquid nitrogen vapor phase. Purity and quantity of every magnetically sorted T cell population were checked by analytical flow cytometry. Genomic DNA was isolated from each sorted fraction and quantified by UV absorbance on a Nanodrop 2000c.

TCR CDR3 regions were amplified from genomic DNA by multiplex PCR using the deep immunoSEQ assay. Genomic DNA extracted from each cell subset was distributed evenly over all wells of several immunoSEQ 96-well plates, and each plate served as one replicate. Each replicate PCR for sorted subsets received roughly 200 ng genomic DNA, equal to about 30,000 T cell genomes. The purified libraries were quantified using a Qubit 3.0 fluorometer, sized with a Bioanalyzer 2100, and then quantified again using the KAPA Library Quantification kit. Every immunoSEQ 96-well plate was sequenced on a dedicated single-read 150-cycle Illumina NextSeq 550 flow cell. The published analysis was carried out like this. Because the immunoSEQ output included only junctional sequences and no quality scores, the filtering could not be the same as the filtering used for full-length reads. Sequences were annotated with PyIR, a Python wrapper for IgBLAST v1.9, using IMGT germline references to assign V/J genes and CDR3. Reads were filtered out if the reads had weak V/J assignments (E-value above 1e-6), no CDR3, stop codons, out-of-frame junctions, or ambiguous translated residues. V3J clonotypes were defined as sequences sharing the same inferred V gene, J gene, and CDR3 amino acid sequence. Percentage overlap between repertoires was calculated by dividing the number of shared unique clonotypes by the size of the smaller repertoire. Richness of each repertoire was evaluated using RTK rarefaction, the Chao1 estimator, and Recon v2.1 estimates of unobserved clonotypes. For all TCRbeta clonotypes obtained by the gDNA method from a handful of donors, generation probabilities were computed with OLGA. The clones in this table, taken by TCRdb from immuneACCESS, are in-frame only. Not every clone is retained; where verified, under half of the shortfall comes from an unresolved V gene, and the cause of the rest is unknown. The V and J calls and clone size are taken from that table; D and trimming were inferred from the DNA. This sample lists more than 1.2 million clones; 98% were detected once. The leading ten clones occupy 0.36% of the sample.

Comment on this clone: Its binding antigen is unknown. Within one base of it there is no much larger clone, and no base qualities were kept.

The sequence is built from TRBV28 and TRBJ2-1; tentative D gene TRBD2, with 6 bases matching. Sequencing was done on a sample of naive CD4+ T cells sorted from blood. The cell subset or site label here, explained by the study, means: CD45RA+ positively selected. This clonotype was sampled from a man between 25 and 39 years old in good health. The sequenced DNA: TGTGCCAGCAGGGATAGCGGAGCCTCCTACAATGAGCAGTTCTTC. This sequence encodes CASRDSGASYNEQFF.